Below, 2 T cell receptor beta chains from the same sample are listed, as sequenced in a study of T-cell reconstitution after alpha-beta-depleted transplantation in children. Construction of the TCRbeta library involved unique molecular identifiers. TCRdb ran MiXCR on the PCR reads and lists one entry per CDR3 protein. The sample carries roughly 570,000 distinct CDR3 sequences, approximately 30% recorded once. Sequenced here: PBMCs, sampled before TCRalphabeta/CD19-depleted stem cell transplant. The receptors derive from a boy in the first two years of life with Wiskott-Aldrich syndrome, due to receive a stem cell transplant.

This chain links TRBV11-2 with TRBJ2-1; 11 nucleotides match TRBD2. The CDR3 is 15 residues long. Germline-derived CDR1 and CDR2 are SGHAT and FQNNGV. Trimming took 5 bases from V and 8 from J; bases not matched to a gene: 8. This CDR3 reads CASSPVAGGPHEQFF. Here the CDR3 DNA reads TGTGCCAGCAGCCCCGTAGCGGGAGGGCCCCATGAGCAGTTCTTC.

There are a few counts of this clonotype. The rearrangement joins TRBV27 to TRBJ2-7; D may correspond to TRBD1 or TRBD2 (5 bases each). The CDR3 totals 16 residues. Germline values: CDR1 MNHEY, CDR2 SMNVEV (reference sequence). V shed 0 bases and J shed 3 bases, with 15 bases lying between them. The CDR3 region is CASSLSGDGFFYEQYF. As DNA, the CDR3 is TGTGCCAGCAGTTTATCGGGGGATGGGTTCTTCTACGAGCAGTACTTC.